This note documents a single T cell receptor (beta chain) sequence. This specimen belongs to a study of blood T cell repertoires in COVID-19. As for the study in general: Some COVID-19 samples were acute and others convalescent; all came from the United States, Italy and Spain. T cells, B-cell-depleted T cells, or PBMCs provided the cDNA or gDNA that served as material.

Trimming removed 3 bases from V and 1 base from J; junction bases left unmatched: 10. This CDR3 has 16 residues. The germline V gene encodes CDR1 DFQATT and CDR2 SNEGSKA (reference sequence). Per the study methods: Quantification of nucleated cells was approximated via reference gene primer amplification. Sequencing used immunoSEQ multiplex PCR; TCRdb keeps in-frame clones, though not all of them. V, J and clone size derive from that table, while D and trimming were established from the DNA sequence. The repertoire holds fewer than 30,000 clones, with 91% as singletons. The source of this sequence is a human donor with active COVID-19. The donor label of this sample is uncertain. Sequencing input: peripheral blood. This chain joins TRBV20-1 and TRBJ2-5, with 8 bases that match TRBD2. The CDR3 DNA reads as TGCAGTGCTAGTTGGGGGTTTCGGGGGGGCCAAGAGACCCAGTACTTC. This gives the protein CSASWGFRGGQETQYF.